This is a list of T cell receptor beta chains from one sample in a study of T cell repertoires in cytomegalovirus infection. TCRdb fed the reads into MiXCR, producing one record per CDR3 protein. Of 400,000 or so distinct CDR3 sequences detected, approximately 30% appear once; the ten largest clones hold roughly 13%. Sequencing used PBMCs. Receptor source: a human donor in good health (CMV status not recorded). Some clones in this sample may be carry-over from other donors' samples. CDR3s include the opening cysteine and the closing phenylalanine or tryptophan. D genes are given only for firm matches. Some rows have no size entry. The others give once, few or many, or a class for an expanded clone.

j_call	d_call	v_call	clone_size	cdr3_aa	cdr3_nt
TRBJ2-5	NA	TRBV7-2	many	CASSRRRTEETQYF	TGTGCCAGCAGCAGGAGGCGGACAGAAGAGACCCAGTACTTC
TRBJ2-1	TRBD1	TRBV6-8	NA	CASSARDSSHNEQFF	TGTGCCAGCAGTGCTCGGGACAGCAGCCACAATGAGCAGTTCTTC
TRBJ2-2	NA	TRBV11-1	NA	CASSLEVGITGELFF	TGTGCCAGCAGCTTAGAAGTGGGGATCACCGGGGAGCTGTTTTTT
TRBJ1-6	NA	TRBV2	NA	CASRQEANSPLHF	TGTGCCAGCAGACAGGAAGCGAATTCACCCCTCCACTTT
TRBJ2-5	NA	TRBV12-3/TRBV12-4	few	CASSFTVPRTQYF	TGTGCCAGCAGTTTTACAGTCCCACGGACCCAGTACTTC
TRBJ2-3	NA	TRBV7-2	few	CASSSRTDSLQYF	TGTGCCAGCAGCTCCCGGACAGACTCTCTGCAGTATTTT
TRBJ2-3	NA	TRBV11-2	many	CASSLGGGGQGGAQYF	TGTGCCAGCAGCTTAGGAGGCGGGGGCCAAGGGGGGGCGCAGTATTTT
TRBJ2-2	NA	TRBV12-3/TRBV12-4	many	CASRWTENTGELFF	TGTGCCAGCAGGTGGACAGAGAACACCGGGGAGCTGTTTTTT
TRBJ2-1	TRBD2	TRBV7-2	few	CASSLRLAVGSEQFF	TGTGCCAGCAGCTTAAGGCTAGCGGTGGGTTCTGAGCAGTTCTTC
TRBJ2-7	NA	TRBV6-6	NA	CAGGVGGWQYF	TGTGCCGGTGGTGTGGGGGGCTGGCAGTACTTC
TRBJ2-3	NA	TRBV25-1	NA	CASSDQGYADTQYF	TGTGCCAGCAGTGATCAGGGTTACGCAGATACGCAGTATTTT
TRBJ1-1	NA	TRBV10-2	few	CASSESKRGLNTEAFF	TGCGCCAGCAGTGAGTCGAAACGGGGCTTGAACACTGAAGCTTTCTTT
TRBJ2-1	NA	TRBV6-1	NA	CATRRDRDNEQFF	TGTGCCACTCGTCGGGACCGAGACAATGAGCAGTTCTTC
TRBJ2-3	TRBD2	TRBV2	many	CATSRTSGGAADTQYF	TGTGCCACGTCCAGGACTAGCGGGGGGGCGGCAGATACGCAGTATTTT
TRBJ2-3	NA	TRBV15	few	CATKIGSTDTQYF	TGTGCCACCAAGATCGGGAGCACAGATACGCAGTATTTT
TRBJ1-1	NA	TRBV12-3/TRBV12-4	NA	CASSIRGSLVAEAFF	TGTGCCAGCAGTATAAGAGGATCCTTGGTCGCTGAAGCTTTCTTT
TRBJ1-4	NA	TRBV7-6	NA	CASSSDSTGSNEKLFF	TGTGCCAGCAGCTCCGACTCCACAGGGAGTAATGAAAAACTGTTTTTT
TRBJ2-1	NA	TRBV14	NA	CASSQGGGAFGNEQFF	TGTGCCAGCAGCCAAGGGGGGGGGGCCTTTGGCAATGAGCAGTTCTTC
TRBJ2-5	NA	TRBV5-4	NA	CASSLGGAIKETQYF	TGTGCCAGCAGCTTAGGAGGGGCGATAAAAGAGACCCAGTACTTC
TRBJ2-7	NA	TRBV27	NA	CASSWSAGTYEQYF	TGTGCCAGCAGTTGGTCGGCAGGGACCTACGAGCAGTACTTC
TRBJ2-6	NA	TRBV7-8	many	CASSLQGNVAAGANVLTF	TGTGCCAGCAGCTTACAGGGGAATGTGGCAGCTGGGGCCAACGTCCTGACTTTC
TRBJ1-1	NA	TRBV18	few	CASSPNPGKNTEAFF	TGTGCCAGCTCACCAAATCCAGGGAAGAACACTGAAGCTTTCTTT
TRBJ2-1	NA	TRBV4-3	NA	CASSQDSRQGGYNEQFF	TGCGCCAGCAGCCAAGATTCTAGGCAGGGTGGCTACAATGAGCAGTTCTTC